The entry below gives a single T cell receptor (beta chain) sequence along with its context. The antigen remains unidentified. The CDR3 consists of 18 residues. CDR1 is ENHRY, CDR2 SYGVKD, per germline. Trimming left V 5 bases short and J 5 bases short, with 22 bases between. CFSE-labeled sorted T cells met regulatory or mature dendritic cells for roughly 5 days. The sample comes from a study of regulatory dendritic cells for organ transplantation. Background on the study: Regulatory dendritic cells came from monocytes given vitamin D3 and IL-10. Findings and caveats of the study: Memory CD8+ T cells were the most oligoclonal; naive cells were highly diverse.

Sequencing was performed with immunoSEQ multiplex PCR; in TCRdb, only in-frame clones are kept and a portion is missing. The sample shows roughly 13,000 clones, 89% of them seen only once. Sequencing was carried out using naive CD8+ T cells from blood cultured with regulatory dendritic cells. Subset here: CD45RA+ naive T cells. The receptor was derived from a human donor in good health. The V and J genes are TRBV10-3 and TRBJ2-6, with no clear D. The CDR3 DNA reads TGTGCCATCAGTAAGGCTTACTGTATACAAAGTCGGGCCAACGTCCTGACTTTC. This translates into CAISKAYCIQSRANVLTF.